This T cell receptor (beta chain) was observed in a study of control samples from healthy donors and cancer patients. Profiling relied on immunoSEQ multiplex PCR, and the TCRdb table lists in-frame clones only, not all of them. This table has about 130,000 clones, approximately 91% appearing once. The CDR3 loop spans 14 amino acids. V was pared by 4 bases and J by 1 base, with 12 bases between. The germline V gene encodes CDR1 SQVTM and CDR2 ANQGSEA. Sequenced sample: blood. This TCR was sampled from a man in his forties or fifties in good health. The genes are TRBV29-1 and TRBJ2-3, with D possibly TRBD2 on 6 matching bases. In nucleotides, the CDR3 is TGCAGCGTTGCGCGGGGTTCGGGCACAGATACGCAGTATTTT. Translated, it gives CSVARGSGTDTQYF.